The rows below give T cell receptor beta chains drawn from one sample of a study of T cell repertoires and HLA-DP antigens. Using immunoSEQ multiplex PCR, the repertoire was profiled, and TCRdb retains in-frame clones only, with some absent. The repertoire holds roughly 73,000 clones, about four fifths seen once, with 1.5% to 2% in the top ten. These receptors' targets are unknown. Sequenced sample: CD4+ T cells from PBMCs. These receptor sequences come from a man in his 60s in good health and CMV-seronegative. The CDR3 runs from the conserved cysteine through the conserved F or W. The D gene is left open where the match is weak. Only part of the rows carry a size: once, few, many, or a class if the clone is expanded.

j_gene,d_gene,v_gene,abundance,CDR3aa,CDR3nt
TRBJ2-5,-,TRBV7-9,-,CASSRRSQETQYF,TGTGCCAGCAGCCGGAGAAGTCAAGAGACCCAGTACTTC
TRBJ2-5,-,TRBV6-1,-,CASAPARETQYF,TGTGCCAGCGCCCCGGCCAGAGAGACCCAGTACTTC
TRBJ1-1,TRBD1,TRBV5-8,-,CASSPWTGRGTEAFF,TGTGCCAGCAGCCCCTGGACAGGCCGAGGGACTGAAGCTTTCTTT
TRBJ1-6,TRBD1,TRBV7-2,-,CASSLASRGLSSPLHF,TGTGCCAGCAGCTTAGCCTCCAGGGGGCTGTCTTCACCCCTCCACTTT
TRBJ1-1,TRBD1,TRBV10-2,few,CASSGQGNTEAFF,TGCGCCAGCAGTGGACAGGGGAACACTGAAGCTTTCTTT
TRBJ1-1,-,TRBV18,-,CASSPPGLGRRNTEAFF,TGTGCCAGCTCACCCCCCGGTCTCGGGAGGAGGAACACTGAAGCTTTCTTT
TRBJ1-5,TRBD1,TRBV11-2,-,CASSLDRGNQPQHF,TGTGCCAGCAGCCTAGACAGGGGCAATCAGCCCCAGCATTTT
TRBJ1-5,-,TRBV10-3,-,CAISPEGDQPQHF,TGTGCCATCAGCCCGGAGGGGGATCAGCCCCAGCATTTT
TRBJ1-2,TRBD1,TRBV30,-,CACKITGTGVDGYTF,TGTGCCTGTAAGATAACCGGGACAGGGGTTGACGGCTACACCTTC
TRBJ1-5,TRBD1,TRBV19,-,CASIGYGQGDQPQHF,TGTGCCAGTATTGGGTATGGACAGGGGGATCAGCCCCAGCATTTT
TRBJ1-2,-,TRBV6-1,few,CASSGTENYGYTF,TGTGCCAGCAGTGGGACAGAAAACTATGGCTACACCTTC
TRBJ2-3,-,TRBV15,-,CATSRDLRTVRSQYF,TGTGCCACCAGCAGAGACCTTCGGACAGTAAGGTCGCAGTATTTT
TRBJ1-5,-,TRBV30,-,CAWSPLSGRNQPQHF,TGTGCCTGGAGCCCTTTGTCCGGACGAAATCAGCCCCAGCATTTT
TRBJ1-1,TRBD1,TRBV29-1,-,CSGRQGVNTEAFF,TGCAGCGGTCGACAGGGGGTGAACACTGAAGCTTTCTTT
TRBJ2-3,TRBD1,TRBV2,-,CASSYKTGGDTQYF,TGTGCCAGCAGTTATAAGACAGGGGGGGATACGCAGTATTTT
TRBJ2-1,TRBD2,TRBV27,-,CASSPRLAGSTSSYNEQFF,TGTGCCAGCAGTCCCCGCCTAGCGGGGTCGACGAGCTCCTACAATGAGCAGTTCTTC
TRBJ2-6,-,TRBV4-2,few,CASSQVLMSTGANVLTF,TGTGCCAGCAGCCAAGTCCTGATGTCTACTGGGGCCAACGTCCTGACTTTC
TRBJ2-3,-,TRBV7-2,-,CASSSPGDTQYF,TGTGCCAGCAGCTCCCCGGGGGATACGCAGTATTTT
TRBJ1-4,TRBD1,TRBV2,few,CASRRQGAGDEKLFF,TGTGCCAGCAGACGACAGGGGGCCGGGGATGAAAAACTGTTTTTT
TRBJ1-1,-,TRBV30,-,CAWSPSYGMNTEAFF,TGTGCCTGGAGCCCCTCTTACGGGATGAACACTGAAGCTTTCTTT
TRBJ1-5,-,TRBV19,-,CASSIVGQPQHF,TGTGCCAGTAGTATAGTTGGGCAGCCCCAGCATTTT
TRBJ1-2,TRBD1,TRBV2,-,CASNLDRVAHGYTF,TGTGCCAGCAATTTGGACAGGGTCGCTCATGGCTACACCTTC
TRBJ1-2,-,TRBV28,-,CASSLQVPNAYTF,TGTGCCAGCAGTTTACAGGTCCCCAACGCCTACACCTTC
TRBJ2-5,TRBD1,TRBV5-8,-,CASSLEYGTGGTKETQYF,TGTGCCAGCAGCTTGGAATATGGGACAGGGGGCACGAAAGAGACCCAGTACTTC
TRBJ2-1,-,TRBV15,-,CATSRGYNEQFF,TGTGCCACCAGCAGGGGCTACAATGAGCAGTTCTTC
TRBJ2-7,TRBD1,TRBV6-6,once,CASSSTGQGGRYEQYF,TGTGCCAGCAGTTCTACCGGACAGGGCGGGCGGTACGAGCAGTACTTC
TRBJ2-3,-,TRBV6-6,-,CASTIPGGSDTQYF,TGTGCCAGCACCATCCCGGGGGGCAGCGATACGCAGTATTTT
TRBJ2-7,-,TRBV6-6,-,CASSPAGAPSYEQYF,TGTGCCAGCAGCCCGGCGGGGGCCCCCTCCTACGAGCAGTACTTC
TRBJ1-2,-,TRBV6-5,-,CASSSQQSNYGYTF,TGTGCCAGCAGTTCGCAACAGAGTAACTATGGCTACACCTTC
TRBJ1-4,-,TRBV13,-,CASSLGRGSQKLFF,TGTGCCAGCAGCTTAGGCAGGGGTTCCCAAAAACTGTTTTTT
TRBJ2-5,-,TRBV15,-,CATSRDGPTQYF,TGTGCCACCAGCAGAGATGGCCCTACCCAGTACTTC
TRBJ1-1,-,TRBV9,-,CASSVVAGRNTEAFF,TGTGCCAGCAGCGTAGTTGCGGGGAGGAACACTGAAGCTTTCTTT
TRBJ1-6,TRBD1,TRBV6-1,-,CASSRDREAAPLHF,TGTGCCAGCAGTCGGGACAGGGAGGCGGCACCCCTCCACTTT
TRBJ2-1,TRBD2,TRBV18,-,CASSPVVGGGYNEQFF,TGTGCCAGCTCACCGGTTGTCGGCGGGGGGTACAATGAGCAGTTCTTC
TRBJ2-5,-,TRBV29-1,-,CSATSAETQYF,TGCAGCGCCACATCGGCAGAGACCCAGTACTTC
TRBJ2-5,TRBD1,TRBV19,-,CASSHQGVGETQYF,TGTGCCAGTAGTCACCAGGGGGTGGGGGAGACCCAGTACTTC
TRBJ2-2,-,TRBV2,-,CASLKRAGTTGELFF,TGTGCCAGCTTAAAGCGGGCAGGGACCACCGGGGAGCTGTTTTTT
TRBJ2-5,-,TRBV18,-,CASSSGSRETQYF,TGTGCCAGCTCGTCCGGGAGCCGGGAGACCCAGTACTTC
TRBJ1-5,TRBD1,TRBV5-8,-,CASSQDRTGEGSNQPQHF,TGTGCCAGCAGCCAAGATAGGACAGGGGAAGGGAGCAATCAGCCCCAGCATTTT
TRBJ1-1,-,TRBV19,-,CASSRRGVENTEAFF,TGTGCCAGTAGCCGACGAGGGGTGGAGAACACTGAAGCTTTCTTT
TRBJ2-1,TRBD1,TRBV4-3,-,CASSQERQGAWQFF,TGCGCCAGCAGCCAAGAGAGGCAGGGGGCGTGGCAGTTCTTC
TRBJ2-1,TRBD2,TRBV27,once,CASRFGTSGRASSHNEQFF,TGTGCCAGCAGGTTCGGGACTAGCGGGAGGGCCAGCTCCCACAATGAGCAGTTCTTC
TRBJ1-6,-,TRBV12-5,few,CASGRQDNSPLHF,TGTGCTAGTGGGCGACAGGATAATTCACCCCTCCACTTT
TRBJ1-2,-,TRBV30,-,CAWSLLGPYGYTF,TGTGCCTGGAGTTTACTTGGGCCCTATGGCTACACCTTC
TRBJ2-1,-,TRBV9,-,CASSVGAEDEQFF,TGTGCCAGCAGCGTAGGGGCGGAGGATGAGCAGTTCTTC
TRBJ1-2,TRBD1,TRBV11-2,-,CASSFGTGGASYGYTF,TGTGCCAGCAGCTTCGGGACAGGGGGGGCCTCTTATGGCTACACCTTC
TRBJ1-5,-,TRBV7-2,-,CASSPALSNQPQHF,TGTGCCAGCAGCCCCGCACTTAGCAATCAGCCCCAGCATTTT
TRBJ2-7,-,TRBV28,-,CASSLDPRENEQYF,TGTGCCAGCAGTTTAGACCCTCGGGAGAACGAGCAGTACTTC
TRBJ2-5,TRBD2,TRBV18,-,CASSPGLGETQYF,TGTGCCAGCTCGCCGGGACTAGGAGAGACCCAGTACTTC
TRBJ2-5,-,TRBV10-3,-,CAAGTEETQYF,TGTGCCGCCGGGACGGAAGAGACCCAGTACTTC
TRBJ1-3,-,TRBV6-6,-,CASSYRLNSGNTIYF,TGTGCCAGCAGTTACAGGCTTAACTCTGGAAACACCATATATTTT
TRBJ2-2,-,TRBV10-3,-,CAISESGTGELFF,TGTGCCATCAGTGAGTCAGGCACCGGGGAGCTGTTTTTT
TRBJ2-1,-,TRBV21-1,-,CASRDILVPSAFGYNEQFF,TGTGCCAGCAGAGACATTTTAGTGCCTAGCGCGTTCGGGTACAATGAGCAGTTCTTC